This is a list of T cell receptor beta chains from one sample in a study of T cells after yellow fever vaccination. TCRdb ran MiXCR on the 5' RACE reads and lists one entry per CDR3 protein. The sample includes under 300,000 distinct CDR3 sequences, about 7.1% of them seen just once. The material was CD4+ T cells sorted from PBMCs, obtained 15 days after the yellow fever booster vaccination. All receptors come from a man aged 25 to 40 who received the YFV17D yellow fever vaccine. Each CDR3 is given with its conserved first and last residue. The order of the fields is CDR3 length, D gene, V gene, CDR3 protein. D genes are given only for firm matches.

11 | TRBD1 | TRBV20-1 | CSAGQGPGYTF
13 | - | TRBV5-1 | CASSLELDEKLFF
13 | TRBD1 | TRBV6-1 | CASSGGQRETQYF
21 | TRBD2 | TRBV11-3 | CASSQNPTRELAGGPYNEQFF
15 | TRBD2 | TRBV12-3/TRBV12-4 | CASSAAGTSKDTQYF
15 | - | TRBV7-2 | CASSSLGYSGNTIYF
16 | TRBD1 | TRBV5-1 | CASSADRGGSYNEQFF
11 | - | TRBV14 | CASSQMYEQYF
13 | - | TRBV6-1 | CASTRGGANVLTF
13 | - | TRBV6-6 | CATNIRLGAEQYF
14 | TRBD1 | TRBV10-2 | CASSLRDRGETQYF
17 | TRBD1 | TRBV4-3 | CASSPEGGGPSTDTQYF
12 | - | TRBV20-1 | CSASSTLDGYTF
13 | TRBD1 | TRBV7-2 | CASSTRTGGEQYF
13 | - | TRBV6-2/TRBV6-3 | CASSKTAEGGYTF
16 | TRBD2 | TRBV19 | CASSILGRERGETQYF
13 | - | TRBV7-3 | CASSSGSRDEQFF
14 | - | TRBV7-9 | CASSLAENTDTQYF
12 | - | TRBV7-9 | CASMGLNTEAFF
11 | - | TRBV20-1 | CSAADQETQYF
15 | - | TRBV5-4 | CASSFGFGSGNTIYF
23 | - | TRBV21-1 | CASSKEGWFVHLGVREGPNEQFF
15 | - | TRBV6-1 | CASRNEGGGTGELFF
16 | - | TRBV7-8 | CASSLSLVNYQETQYF
15 | - | TRBV7-2 | CASSSTGTSYNEQFF
12 | - | TRBV6-2/TRBV6-3 | CASSYVGMTQYF
17 | - | TRBV5-1 | CASSLVPSGAGEETQYF
15 | - | TRBV5-1 | CASSLGGRENEKLFF
12 | - | TRBV28 | CASSVQGRLQHF
12 | - | TRBV29-1 | CSAQTVNTEAFF
13 | - | TRBV7-3 | CASSFAVTDTQYF
13 | - | TRBV30 | CAWSSRLGVEQFF
15 | - | TRBV5-1 | CASSLDARNSYEQYF
13 | - | TRBV7-2 | CASSQQTTYGYTF
15 | TRBD1 | TRBV30 | CAWSAGTGGYYGYTF
12 | TRBD2 | TRBV5-4 | CASSTSGEEQFF
14 | TRBD1 | TRBV9 | CASNDRGGTGELFF
13 | - | TRBV20-1 | CSARRESTGELFF
14 | - | TRBV27 | CASSISRQKNEQFF
14 | - | TRBV7-9 | CASFTGFSQETQYF
16 | - | TRBV7-9 | CASSFQALSKTGELFF
14 | - | TRBV4-2 | CASSQAGAGQTQYF
13 | - | TRBV30 | CAWAKGGTDTQYF
22 | TRBD2 | TRBV4-1 | CASSQEYLAGLAGDPGGYEQYF
15 | - | TRBV20-1 | CSARALQGYTDTQYF
13 | TRBD1 | TRBV6-6 | CASRGQGNQPQHF
15 | - | TRBV27 | CASSFLPLLQETQYF
14 | - | TRBV7-2 | CASSLQGFGPEAFF
14 | TRBD2 | TRBV6-1 | CASSETSRYNEQFF
17 | TRBD2 | TRBV24-1 | CATSDPSGLAGENEQFF
13 | - | TRBV7-2 | CASSLVGVREQYF
14 | TRBD2 | TRBV10-3 | CAITTSGTYNEQFF
12 | TRBD1 | TRBV6-6 | CASRPDRAEAFF